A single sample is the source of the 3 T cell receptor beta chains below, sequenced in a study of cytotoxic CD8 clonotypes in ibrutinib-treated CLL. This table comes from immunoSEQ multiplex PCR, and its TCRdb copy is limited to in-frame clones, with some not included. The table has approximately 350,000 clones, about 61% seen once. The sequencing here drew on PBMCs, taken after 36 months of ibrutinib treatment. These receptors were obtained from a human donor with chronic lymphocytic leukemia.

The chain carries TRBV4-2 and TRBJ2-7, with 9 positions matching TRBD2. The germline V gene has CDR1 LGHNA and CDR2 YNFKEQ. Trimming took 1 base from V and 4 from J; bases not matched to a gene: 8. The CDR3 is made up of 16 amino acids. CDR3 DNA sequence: TGTGCCAGCAGCCAAGGGTCTAGCGGGAATACTTACGAGCAGTACTTC. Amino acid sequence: CASSQGSSGNTYEQYF.

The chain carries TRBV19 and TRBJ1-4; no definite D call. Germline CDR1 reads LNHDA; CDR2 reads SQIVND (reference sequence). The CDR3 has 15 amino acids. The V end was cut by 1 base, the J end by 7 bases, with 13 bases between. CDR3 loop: CASSIAEGAGEKLFF. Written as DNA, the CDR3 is TGTGCCAGTAGTATAGCAGAGGGTGCGGGTGAAAAACTGTTTTTT.

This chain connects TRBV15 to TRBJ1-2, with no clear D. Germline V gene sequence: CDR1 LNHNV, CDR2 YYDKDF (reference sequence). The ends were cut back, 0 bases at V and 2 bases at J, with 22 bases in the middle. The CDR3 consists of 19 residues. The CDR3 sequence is CATSRDRARAPILNYGYTF. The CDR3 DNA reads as TGTGCCACCAGCAGAGATAGGGCACGCGCCCCGATCCTAAACTATGGCTACACCTTC.